Below are 2 T cell receptor beta chains sequenced from a single sample in a study of cytomegalovirus exposure and HLA in healthy donors (dated by TCRdb to about 2017). Library generation was performed with the immunoSEQ multiplex PCR assay. For the multiplex PCR, a mixture combining 60 forward primers for TCR Vbeta segments and 13 reverse primers for TCR Jbeta segments was used. What TCRdb holds here is the immuneACCESS table cut down to in-frame rearrangements. Part of the clones is not present; checked against another copy, under half of the missing clones reflect an unresolved V gene, and the others are unexplained. The table for this sample lists some 110,000 clones; about three quarters of them were counted only once. 13% of the sample is in the top ten clones. The sample comprised PBMCs. These receptors were taken from a woman in her sixties or seventies in good health and CMV-seropositive.

J is TRBJ2-7 and V is TRBV5-4, with D perhaps TRBD1 (6 bases). Germline loops: CDR1 SGHNT, CDR2 YYREEE (reference sequence). Trimming shortened V by 3 bases and J by 2 bases, and 12 bases separated the two germline ends. The CDR3 loop spans 14 amino acids. The CDR3 spells CASSYRDPTYEQYF. CDR3 sequence (DNA): TGTGCCAGCAGCTACAGGGACCCGACCTACGAGCAGTACTTC.

The chain recombines TRBV3-1 (or the pseudogene TRBV3-2) with TRBJ2-1; no firm D call. The CDR3 is 9 amino acids. Germline CDR1 LGHDT, CDR2 YNNKEL (reference sequence). Deletions cut 6 bases from V and 11 bases from J, with 5 bases between. CDR3 protein: CASSHKQFF. Here the CDR3 DNA reads TGTGCCAGCAGTCACAAGCAGTTCTTC.